This T cell receptor beta chain was identified during a study of blood T cell repertoires in COVID-19. As processed by the authors: It was from reference gene primer amplification that nucleated cell counts were estimated. Data came from immunoSEQ multiplex PCR; TCRdb stores just in-frame clones and leaves some out. The DNA was the basis for D and trimming; V, J and clone size are from that table. The sample gives roughly 90,000 clones, around 92% of which show up once; roughly 2.5% is in the top ten. Seattle patients were enrolled during active infection and followed longitudinally. This clone was recorded a few times. Per the germline V gene, CDR1 is LNHDA and CDR2 is SQIVND (reference sequence). CDR3 length: 16 residues. Trimming cost V 6 bases and J 0 bases, with 15 bases left between them.

This TCR came from a man aged 45-65 years with COVID-19, enrolled during active disease. The gene calls are TRBV19 and TRBJ1-5; D remains unclear. The sequencing input was peripheral blood. The CDR3 is CASRMATRYSNQPQHF. The CDR3 DNA sequence: TGTGCCAGTAGAATGGCGACAAGATATAGCAATCAGCCCCAGCATTTT.